The rows below give T cell receptor beta chains drawn from one sample of a study of shared clonotypes between healthy human individuals. The assay was immunoSEQ multiplex PCR, and TCRdb's table has in-frame clones only and misses some. The repertoire holds about 2.4 million clones, with over 85% as singletons. The sequencing sample was made of naive CD4+ T cells from PBMCs. These receptors came from a man younger than 30 in good health. Some clones in this sample may be carry-over from other donors' samples. CDR3s include the opening cysteine and the closing phenylalanine or tryptophan. A D gene is named only where the DNA matches it firmly. Only some rows state a clone size, as once, few, many or a class for expanded clones.

j_gene | d_gene | v_gene | abundance | CDR3aa | CDR3nt
TRBJ2-1 | . | TRBV11-3 | . | CASSLGGPSYNEQFF | TGTGCCAGCAGCTTAGGCGGGCCTTCCTACAATGAGCAGTTCTTC
TRBJ2-1 | . | TRBV11-3 | once | CASSLNSYNEQFF | TGTGCCAGCAGCTTAAACTCCTACAATGAGCAGTTCTTC
TRBJ1-4 | TRBD1 | TRBV10-1 | . | CASSGGTAFEKLFF | TGCGCCAGCAGTGGTGGGACAGCATTTGAAAAACTGTTTTTT
TRBJ2-2 | . | TRBV6-5 | . | CASSTTGPRGGELFF | TGTGCCAGCAGTACGACGGGACCTCGGGGCGGGGAGCTGTTTTTT
TRBJ2-2 | . | TRBV18 | once | CASSPLSREAHTGELFF | TGTGCCAGCTCACCACTGTCAAGGGAGGCCCACACCGGGGAGCTGTTTTTT
TRBJ2-7 | TRBD2 | TRBV29-1 | once | CSVQRSGNEQYF | TGCAGCGTTCAACGGAGCGGGAACGAGCAGTACTTC
TRBJ2-1 | . | TRBV5-4 | . | CASSLSADKNNEQFF | TGTGCCAGCAGCTTGTCGGCGGACAAAAACAATGAGCAGTTCTTC
TRBJ2-2 | . | TRBV30 | . | CAWNAAGTGELFF | TGTGCCTGGAACGCCGCCGGGACCGGGGAGCTGTTTTTT
TRBJ1-1 | TRBD1 | TRBV7-9 | . | CASSAGTGGAFF | TGTGCCAGCAGCGCCGGGACAGGGGGAGCTTTCTTT
TRBJ2-7 | TRBD1 | TRBV6-5 | . | CASSARDRAFQQYF | TGTGCCAGCAGCGCCCGGGACAGGGCTTTTCAGCAGTACTTC
TRBJ2-1 | . | TRBV10-3 | . | CAISESSYGNQFF | TGTGCCATCAGTGAGTCGAGCTACGGAAACCAGTTCTTC
TRBJ1-2 | TRBD1 | TRBV4-2 | . | CASSQGDRAFGYTF | TGTGCCAGCAGCCAAGGGGACAGGGCGTTTGGCTACACCTTC
TRBJ2-7 | TRBD1 | TRBV28 | once | CASREQGSEQYF | TGTGCCAGCAGAGAACAGGGGTCCGAGCAGTACTTC
TRBJ2-1 | TRBD2 | TRBV5-1 | . | CASSNGGYNEQFF | TGCGCCAGCAGCAACGGGGGGTACAATGAGCAGTTCTTC
TRBJ1-1 | . | TRBV19 | once | CASIKTRNTEAFF | TGTGCCAGTATCAAGACTAGGAACACTGAAGCTTTCTTT
TRBJ1-5 | TRBD1 | TRBV7-2 | once | CASSLDRNQPQHF | TGTGCCAGCAGCCTGGACAGGAATCAGCCCCAGCATTTT
TRBJ2-5 | . | TRBV18 | once | CASSLGSYQETQYF | TGTGCCAGCTCACTCGGGTCGTACCAAGAGACCCAGTACTTC
TRBJ2-7 | . | TRBV28 | . | CASSTGGYEQYF | TGTGCCAGCAGCACAGGAGGCTACGAGCAGTACTTC
TRBJ2-1 | TRBD1 | TRBV6-6 | . | CASSPDREQFF | TGTGCCAGCAGCCCAGACAGGGAACAGTTCTTC
TRBJ2-4 | TRBD2 | TRBV7-9 | . | CASSVPSGRAGGKNIQYF | TGTGCCAGCAGCGTCCCCAGCGGGAGGGCCGGTGGCAAAAACATTCAGTACTTC
TRBJ1-2 | . | TRBV19 | . | CASSITGFSGYTF | TGTGCCAGTAGTATTACAGGGTTCTCTGGCTACACCTTC
TRBJ2-1 | . | TRBV19 | . | CASSIWGDGEQFF | TGTGCCAGTAGTATTTGGGGGGACGGTGAGCAGTTCTTC
TRBJ1-2 | . | TRBV7-2 | . | CASSLVGGRSNYGYTF | TGTGCCAGCAGCTTAGTGGGGGGCCGGTCTAACTATGGCTACACCTTC
TRBJ1-5 | . | TRBV6-5 | once | CARNPRDSNQPQHF | TGTGCCAGAAACCCCAGGGATAGCAATCAGCCCCAGCATTTT
TRBJ1-1 | . | TRBV18 | once | CASSPRAQLSPNTEAFF | TGTGCCAGCTCACCACGGGCACAGCTCTCTCCGAACACTGAAGCTTTCTTT
TRBJ2-7 | . | TRBV7-9 | . | CASSLSGQSLEQYF | TGTGCCAGCAGCCTCAGCGGTCAGTCTCTCGAGCAGTACTTC
TRBJ2-2 | . | TRBV5-4 | . | CASSVVAGANTGELFF | TGTGCCAGCAGCGTGGTAGCTGGGGCCAACACCGGGGAGCTGTTTTTT
TRBJ1-2 | TRBD1 | TRBV27 | . | CASGPGTGYISYTF | TGTGCCAGCGGCCCCGGGACAGGGTATATTAGCTACACCTTC
TRBJ1-4 | TRBD1 | TRBV10-2 | . | CASSPQGATSEKLFF | TGCGCCAGCAGTCCCCAGGGGGCGACGTCTGAAAAACTGTTTTTT
TRBJ2-1 | TRBD2 | TRBV29-1 | . | CSVERLAYYNEQFF | TGCAGCGTAGAAAGACTAGCGTACTACAATGAGCAGTTCTTC
TRBJ2-5 | . | TRBV9 | once | CASSVAGAAETQYF | TGTGCCAGCAGCGTAGCGGGAGCGGCAGAGACCCAGTACTTC
TRBJ2-2 | . | TRBV25-1 | . | CASTLTGTGELFF | TGTGCCAGCACCCTGACCGGGACCGGGGAGCTGTTTTTT
TRBJ1-1 | TRBD1 | TRBV18 | . | CASSPTPGQGFTEAFF | TGTGCCAGCTCACCTACCCCGGGACAGGGATTCACTGAAGCTTTCTTT
TRBJ2-7 | TRBD2 | TRBV5-4 | once | CASSLDRPGGEQYF | TGTGCCAGCAGCTTGGACAGGCCGGGGGGTGAGCAGTACTTC
TRBJ1-2 | . | TRBV28 | . | CASRSLMIGGYTF | TGTGCCAGCAGGAGTCTGATGATTGGAGGCTACACCTTC
TRBJ2-7 | . | TRBV5-4 | . | CASSPAAQGPYEQYF | TGCGCCAGCAGCCCCGCGGCACAGGGTCCCTACGAGCAGTACTTC
TRBJ2-3 | TRBD2 | TRBV11-2 | . | CASSLLMTSGSGTQYF | TGTGCCAGCAGCTTATTAATGACTAGCGGGAGCGGTACGCAGTATTTT
TRBJ1-6 | . | TRBV4-1 | . | CASSQFQGNSPLHF | TGCGCCAGCAGCCAGTTCCAGGGTAATTCACCCCTCCACTTT
TRBJ2-7 | TRBD1 | TRBV27 | . | CASSAGTGGRYEQYF | TGTGCCAGCAGTGCCGGGACAGGGGGCCGCTACGAGCAGTACTTC
TRBJ2-1 | TRBD1 | TRBV2 | . | CASKRTGLGNEQFF | TGTGCCAGCAAGAGGACAGGGCTTGGGAATGAGCAGTTCTTC
TRBJ2-3 | . | TRBV10-1 | . | CASSELETDTQYF | TGCGCCAGCAGTGAGCTAGAGACAGATACGCAGTATTTT
TRBJ2-6 | . | TRBV2 | . | CASRVHRAKSSGANVLTF | TGTGCCAGCAGAGTACACAGAGCTAAGAGCTCTGGGGCCAACGTCCTGACTTTC
TRBJ2-1 | . | TRBV6-6 | . | CASRKLSGSSYNEQFF | TGTGCCAGCAGGAAGCTTAGCGGAAGCTCCTACAATGAGCAGTTCTTC
TRBJ2-3 | TRBD2 | TRBV5-4 | . | CASSLAQRGSTDTQYF | TGTGCCAGCAGCTTGGCCCAGCGGGGGAGCACAGATACGCAGTATTTT
TRBJ2-7 | . | TRBV7-9 | once | CASSLGSGATYEQYF | TGTGCCAGCAGCTTAGGGTCGGGGGCCACCTACGAGCAGTACTTC
TRBJ1-2 | TRBD1 | TRBV7-9 | . | CASSLGQGYGYTF | TGTGCCAGCAGCCTAGGACAGGGCTATGGCTACACCTTC
TRBJ1-3 | . | TRBV6-6 | . | CASRTTLGPNTIYF | TGTGCCAGCAGGACTACCTTGGGTCCGAACACCATATATTTT
TRBJ1-2 | . | TRBV6-1 | . | CASRGSGGVSGYTF | TGTGCCAGCCGCGGCTCCGGGGGGGTATCCGGCTACACCTTC
TRBJ2-7 | . | TRBV4-3 | . | CASSQESAGEQYF | TGCGCCAGCAGCCAAGAGTCGGCAGGCGAGCAGTACTTC
TRBJ2-7 | TRBD1 | TRBV7-9 | . | CASSQGQGGYEQYF | TGTGCCAGCAGCCAAGGACAGGGGGGCTACGAGCAGTACTTC
TRBJ1-1 | . | TRBV27 | . | CASRLISSGTVNTEAFF | TGTGCCAGCAGACTCATTAGCTCCGGGACGGTGAACACTGAAGCTTTCTTT
TRBJ2-7 | . | TRBV18 | . | CASSPQRSSYEQYF | TGTGCCAGCTCACCTCAAAGGAGCTCCTACGAGCAGTACTTC
TRBJ2-5 | TRBD1 | TRBV29-1 | . | CSVDGTGGETQYF | TGCAGCGTTGACGGAACAGGGGGGGAGACCCAGTACTTC
TRBJ2-3 | . | TRBV27 | . | CASSPPVRSTDTQYF | TGTGCCAGCAGTCCCCCTGTGCGGAGCACAGATACGCAGTATTTT
TRBJ1-1 | . | TRBV7-9 | few | CASSSQGRNTEAFF | TGTGCCAGCAGCTCCCAGGGGAGGAACACTGAAGCTTTCTTT
TRBJ1-5 | . | TRBV19 | . | CASKDWQGGNQPQHF | TGTGCCAGTAAGGACTGGCAGGGCGGGAATCAGCCCCAGCATTTT
TRBJ1-2 | . | TRBV7-2 | . | CASSLAGGDYGYTF | TGTGCCAGCAGCTTAGCCGGGGGCGACTATGGCTACACCTTC
TRBJ2-7 | . | TRBV7-2 | few | CASSLRAILATGEQYF | TGTGCCAGCAGCTTAAGAGCGATTCTTGCTACGGGAGAGCAGTACTTC
TRBJ2-3 | TRBD2 | TRBV5-1 | . | CASSLEPSAGVTYTQYF | TGCGCCAGCAGCTTGGAGCCCTCAGCGGGAGTGACGTATACGCAGTATTTT